The 30 T cell receptor beta chains listed next were all sequenced from one sample in a study of CD8 T cells in ankylosing spondylitis. Overall study findings and caveats: Made up of 7 to 9 highly homologous variants, a TCR beta motif appeared characteristic of ankylosing spondylitis blood.

Antigen specificity for these receptors is unknown. MiXCR, applied by TCRdb to the 5' RACE reads, yields one record per CDR3 protein. Of some 400,000 distinct CDR3 sequences listed, under 25% are singletons. What was sequenced was blood, either unsorted or a sorted T cell fraction (not recorded which). These TCRs come from a male donor with ankylosing spondylitis.

This clonotype was counted a few times. The chain carries TRBV20-1 and TRBJ2-1, with TRBD2 identical over 7 bases. V shed 4 bases and J 0 bases; nucleotides not matched to a gene: 6. The CDR3 consists of 15 residues. Looked up from germline, CDR1 is DFQATT and CDR2 is SNEGSKA (reference sequence). The CDR3 loop is CSANSGPRSYNEQFF. CDR3 nucleotides: TGCAGTGCTAATAGCGGGCCTCGCTCCTACAATGAGCAGTTCTTC.

This clonotype showed up just a few times. The genes are TRBV11-2 and TRBJ1-3; 7 bases match TRBD1. V lost 6 bases, J lost 6 bases, and 8 bases stayed unmatched. Germline lookup yields CDR1 SGHAT and CDR2 FQNNGV. The CDR3 has 14 amino acids. DNA for the CDR3: TGTGCCAGCAGACCTGACAGGGTGGAAAACACCATATATTTT. This encodes CASRPDRVENTIYF.

This clonotype has just a few counts. This chain connects TRBV7-9 to TRBJ2-5; 12 positions match TRBD2. With V trimmed by 1 base and J by 1 base, 1 base remained unmatched. CDR3 length: 16 residues. The V gene's germline CDR1 is SEHNR and CDR2 FQNEAQ (reference sequence). The CDR3 sequence: CASSLGTSGIQETQYF. The CDR3 DNA reads as TGTGCCAGCAGCTTAGGGACTAGCGGGATCCAAGAGACCCAGTACTTC.

This clonotype showed up just a few times. The V gene is TRBV5-1, the J gene TRBJ1-1; D is unresolved. CDR3 size: 12 residues. Trimming cost V 4 bases and J 11 bases, with 15 bases left between them. Germline V CDR1 and CDR2: SGHRS, YFSETQ. CDR3 protein: CASSPGREVAFF. CDR3 sequence (DNA): TGCGCCAGCAGCCCGGGAAGGGAAGTGGCTTTCTTT.

This clonotype occurred a few times. This chain uses TRBV12-3 or TRBV12-4 with TRBJ2-7; unclear D gene. V dropped 3 bases and J dropped 7 bases, with 16 bases sitting between them. This CDR3 contains 14 residues. The CDR3 sequence is CASSFSRPMREQYF. CDR3 DNA sequence: TGTGCCAGCAGTTTCTCTAGACCTATGAGGGAGCAGTACTTC.

The V call is TRBV5-1, the J call TRBJ1-1; D unclear. Germline loops: CDR1 SGHRS, CDR2 YFSETQ. The CDR3 consists of 14 residues. The V end was cut by 1 base, the J end by 1 base, with 8 bases between. The CDR3 here is CASSLRVSNTEAFF. CDR3 DNA: TGCGCCAGCAGCTTGCGGGTTTCGAACACTGAAGCTTTCTTT. Full variable domain (missing parts from reference TRBV5-1 and TRBJ1-1): KAGVTQTPRYLIKTRGQQVTLSCSPISGHRSVSWYQQTPGQGLQFLFEYFSETQRNKGNFPGRFSGRQFSNSRSEMNVSTLELGDSALYLCASSLRVSNTEAFFGQGTRLTVV.

The J gene is TRBJ2-2, the V gene TRBV7-9; D possibly uses TRBD1 or TRBD2 (5 bases each). V shed 5 bases and J shed 1 base, with 14 bases lying between them. In germline, CDR1 is SEHNR, CDR2 FQNEAQ (reference sequence). The CDR3 is 16 amino acids. CDR3 region: CASSRWGTGNTGELFF. The CDR3 nucleotides are TGTGCCAGCAGCCGATGGGGGACGGGGAACACCGGGGAGCTGTTTTTT.

This chain uses TRBV5-1 with TRBJ2-2; TRBD1 is a possible D gene (5 bases). Trimming pared 2 bases from V and 0 bases from J, leaving 11 bases between. Germline CDR1 SGHRS, CDR2 YFSETQ. The CDR3 loop spans 16 amino acids. Here the CDR3 reads CASSFGHLSNTGELFF. The CDR3 nucleotides are TGCGCCAGCAGCTTTGGACATTTATCGAACACCGGGGAGCTGTTTTTT.

This rearrangement joins TRBV25-1 to TRBJ1-3; D is ambiguous. Germline loops: CDR1 MGHDK, CDR2 SYGVNS. Trimming removed 1 base from V and 4 bases from J, with 8 bases in between. The CDR3 has 14 amino acids. The CDR3 is CASSESILGNTIYF. For the CDR3, the DNA is TGTGCCAGCAGTGAATCTATTCTCGGAAACACCATATATTTT.

The chain combines TRBV25-1 with TRBJ2-3; D possibly corresponds to TRBD1 (5 bases). The CDR3 has 14 amino acids. The germline V gene has CDR1 MGHDK and CDR2 SYGVNS. Trimming cost V 6 bases and J 0 bases, with 10 bases left between them. The CDR3 coding sequence is TGTGCCAGCAGCAGACAGTTAAGCACAGATACGCAGTATTTT. The encoded protein is CASSRQLSTDTQYF.

This clonotype was seen ten or more times. V and J are TRBV7-2 and TRBJ2-2, with D unclear. This CDR3 contains 12 residues. In germline, CDR1 is SGHTA, CDR2 FQGNSA. The V gene lost 6 bases and the J gene lost 2 bases, with 4 bases spanning the gap. DNA for the CDR3: TGTGCCAGCAGTTTCAACACCGGGGAGCTGTTTTTT. This sequence encodes CASSFNTGELFF.

This clonotype came up once. The gene calls are TRBV28 and TRBJ2-7, with D perhaps matching TRBD1 or TRBD2 (5 bases each). V was cut by 6 bases and J by 9 bases, with 18 bases left in between. Germline V lookup: CDR1 MDHEN, CDR2 SYDVKM. The CDR3 loop spans 13 amino acids. The CDR3 here is CASSPGPPLGQYF. The DNA for the CDR3 is TGTGCCAGCAGCCCGGGACCACCCCTTGGGCAGTACTTC.

The gene calls are TRBV20-1 and TRBJ2-5, with TRBD1 matching over 8 bases. Germline V gene sequence: CDR1 DFQATT, CDR2 SNEGSKA (reference sequence). The CDR3 consists of 12 residues. The J segment lost 3 bases and the V segment lost 5 bases, leaving 2 bases of the junction unmatched. This CDR3 is CSALTGEETQYF. In nucleotides, the CDR3 is TGCAGTGCTCTGACAGGGGAAGAGACCCAGTACTTC.

Only a few counts were recorded for this clonotype. The V gene is TRBV5-1, the J gene TRBJ2-6; TRBD1 matches 7 bases. V trimming: 4 bases; J trimming: 1 base; junction bases outside the gene matches: 17. CDR1 is SGHRS and CDR2 is YFSETQ in the germline V gene. The length of the CDR3 is 20 residues. In DNA, the CDR3 is TGCGCCAGCAGCACGAGACAGGGTCTGGGCATAGTGTCTGGGGCCAACGTCCTGACTTTC. The encoded protein is CASSTRQGLGIVSGANVLTF.

The genes are TRBV12-3 or TRBV12-4 and TRBJ2-1; D is possibly TRBD2 (6 bases). The length of the CDR3 is 13 residues. Between the trimmed V and J ends, which lost 10 bases and 6 bases, there was a span of 16 bases. CDR3 sequence reads: CATSGTGFNEQFF. For the CDR3, the DNA is TGTGCCACTTCAGGGACTGGCTTCAATGAGCAGTTCTTC.

This clonotype was observed at least ten times. The chain joins TRBV20-1 to TRBJ2-3, with D unclear. The germline V gene has CDR1 DFQATT and CDR2 SNEGSKA (reference sequence). The CDR3 length is 13 residues. Trimming removed 3 bases from V and 2 bases from J, with 9 bases in between. The CDR3 coding sequence is TGCAGTGCTAGCGCCCCCCTCACAGATACGCAGTATTTT. This encodes CSASAPLTDTQYF.

This clonotype was seen more than once but under ten times. The CDR3 region is CASSLVASDQNIQYF. Written as DNA, the CDR3 is TGTGCCAGCAGCTTAGTGGCCTCGGATCAAAACATTCAGTACTTC. This sequence joins TRBV7-2 and TRBJ2-4; D ambiguous. Trimming shortened V by 1 base and J by 5 bases, and 12 bases separated the two germline ends. This CDR3 region has 15 residues. Germline CDR1 reads SGHTA; CDR2 reads FQGNSA.

The chain couples TRBV5-1 to TRBJ2-3; a weak D match, TRBD1 (5 bases). Trimming pared 2 bases from V and 1 base from J, leaving 11 bases between. CDR3 size: 15 residues. Germline values: CDR1 SGHRS, CDR2 YFSETQ. The CDR3 loop reads CASSFQGRRTDTQYF. The CDR3 DNA reads as TGCGCCAGCAGCTTTCAGGGAAGACGCACAGATACGCAGTATTTT.

The chain recombines TRBV27 with TRBJ2-1; 8 nucleotides agree with TRBD2. The germline CDR1 and CDR2 sequences are MNHEY and SMNVEV (reference sequence). The junction had 14 bases not matched to a gene; V was cut back by 7 bases and J by 15 bases. The CDR3 spans 13 residues. The CDR3 DNA sequence: TGTGCCAGCACCCCGCTCGGCGGGAGGACTCCGTTCTTC. Residues: CASTPLGGRTPFF.

The rearrangement uses TRBV7-8 and TRBJ2-2; D uncertain. V was clipped by 0 bases and J by 5 bases, with 7 bases between them. The CDR3 loop spans 14 amino acids. Germline values: CDR1 SGHVS, CDR2 FQNEAQ. The CDR3 DNA is TGTGCCAGCAGCTTAGCCCCAAATACCGGGGAGCTGTTTTTT. It specifies CASSLAPNTGELFF.

The genes are TRBV19 and TRBJ2-7; no firm D call. The CDR3 loop spans 14 amino acids. CDR1 LNHDA and CDR2 SQIVND come from the germline V gene (reference sequence). Trimming pared 2 bases from V and 6 bases from J, leaving 14 bases between. CDR3 protein: CASSISPVVSEQYF. As DNA, the CDR3 is TGTGCCAGTAGTATAAGTCCCGTGGTGAGCGAGCAGTACTTC.

This clonotype came up a few times. This chain joins TRBV9 and TRBJ2-7; perhaps TRBD2 as D (5 bases). Germline-derived CDR1 and CDR2 are SGDLS and YYNGEE. Trimming removed 4 bases at V and 2 bases at J, with 13 bases between. The CDR3 is made up of 14 amino acids. The CDR3 region is CASSPRSGPYEQYF. DNA of the CDR3: TGTGCCAGCAGCCCCCGGAGCGGTCCCTACGAGCAGTACTTC. Combining the CDR3 with reference TRBV9 and TRBJ2-7 gives the whole variable domain DSGVTQTPKHLITATGQRVTLRCSPRSGDLSVYWYQQSLDQGLQFLIQYYNGEERAKGNILERFSAQQFPDLHSELNLSSLELGDSALYFCASSPRSGPYEQYFGPGTRLTVT.

The chain has TRBV12-3 or TRBV12-4 and TRBJ1-1; D unclear. The V end lost 5 bases, the J end lost 0 bases, and 13 bases lay between the germline ends. There are 15 residues in the CDR3. CDR3 DNA sequence: TGTGCCAGCAGTCCCCAGATCCGAATGAACACTGAAGCTTTCTTT. Translation gives CASSPQIRMNTEAFF.

This clonotype appeared a few times. The chain employs TRBV5-1 and TRBJ2-3, with a weak D call TRBD2 (6 bases). Trimming removed 3 bases from V and 5 bases from J, with 13 bases in between. The CDR3 loop spans 14 amino acids. Per the germline V gene, CDR1 is SGHRS and CDR2 is YFSETQ. As DNA, the CDR3 is TGCGCCAGCAGCTGGGTCGGGGAGGAAGATACGCAGTATTTT. This encodes CASSWVGEEDTQYF.

In DNA form, the CDR3 reads TGCAGCGTTGAAAGGTCCTCGGAAGGTCTAATAGTCGGGGACATTGAAGCTTTCTTT. Amino acids: CSVERSSEGLIVGDIEAFF. The chain recombines TRBV29-1 with TRBJ1-1; D is perhaps TRBD1 (6 bases). Deletions cut 2 bases from V and 7 bases from J, with 32 bases between. This CDR3 is 19 amino acids long. The germline V gene has CDR1 SQVTM and CDR2 ANQGSEA. The variable domain in full, with the rest retrieved from reference TRBV29-1 and TRBJ1-1, is SAVISQKPSRDICQRGTSLTIQCQVDSQVTMMFWYRQQPGQSLTLIATANQGSEATYESGFVIDKFPISRPNLTFSTLTVSNMSPEDSSIYLCSVERSSEGLIVGDIEAFFGQGTRLTVV.

This clonotype turned up a few times. This chain joins TRBV29-1 and TRBJ2-3; 8 bases line up with TRBD1. V shed 5 bases and J 2 bases; nucleotides not matched to a gene: 9. Germline assignment: CDR1 SQVTM and CDR2 ANQGSEA. This CDR3 is 15 amino acids long. The CDR3 is CSVTIRQGITDTQYF. The CDR3, as DNA: TGCAGCGTTACGATACGACAGGGGATCACAGATACGCAGTATTTT.

The sample holds a few counts of this clonotype. The V call is TRBV3-1, the J call TRBJ1-1, with D tentatively TRBD1 (6 bases). The germline V gene encodes CDR1 LGHDT and CDR2 YNNKEL (reference sequence). Trimming pared 4 bases from V and 3 bases from J, leaving 15 bases between. This CDR3 is 15 amino acids long. CDR3 DNA sequence: TGTGCCAGCAGCCGAATGCCGGGGGCGGACACTGAAGCTTTCTTT. It specifies CASSRMPGADTEAFF.

The rearrangement links TRBV28 to TRBJ2-4; 8 nucleotides line up with TRBD1. There are 17 residues in the CDR3. The germline V gene encodes CDR1 MDHEN and CDR2 SYDVKM. V lost 6 bases and J lost 1; bases outside the gene matches: 11. CDR3: CASRHIYRGEAKNIQYF. CDR3 in DNA: TGTGCCAGCAGACACATATACAGGGGGGAGGCCAAAAACATTCAGTACTTC.

This chain joins TRBV6-5 and TRBJ1-1; D is unclear. The CDR3 spans 15 residues. CDR1 and CDR2 from the germline V gene are MNHEY and SVGAGI. Trimming cost V 0 bases and J 4 bases, with 12 bases left between them. The CDR3 bases are TGTGCCAGCAGTTACTCAGGGTTTGTGAGCACTGAAGCTTTCTTT. Amino acid sequence: CASSYSGFVSTEAFF.

This clonotype appeared many times. The chain joins TRBV12-3 or TRBV12-4 to TRBJ2-1; TRBD2 matches at 10 bases. There are 15 residues in the CDR3. The J segment lost 5 bases and the V segment lost 5 bases, leaving 6 bases of the junction unmatched. The CDR3 is CASSRVAGGNNEQFF. CDR3 DNA sequence: TGTGCCAGCAGTCGCGTAGCGGGAGGAAACAATGAGCAGTTCTTC.